What follows are 32 T cell receptor beta chains derived from one specimen sequenced in a study of early T cells in non-severe SARS-CoV-2 infection. In TCRdb, the 5' RACE reads were re-called with MiXCR into one record per CDR3 protein. Here the sample spans under 70,000 distinct CDR3 sequences, about an eighth being singletons. The sample taken for sequencing was whole blood. These receptors all stem from an adult who was a healthcare worker with PCR-confirmed SARS-CoV-2 infection or an uninfected control (not recorded which).

This rearrangement joins TRBV7-2 to TRBJ2-5, with 11 bases that match TRBD2. Germline CDR1 is SGHTA and CDR2 is FQGNSA. The CDR3 extends over 16 amino acids. Trimming at V came to 4 bases and at J to 5 bases, leaving 9 bases not matched to a gene. The CDR3 here is CASSWVAGGPLETQYF. The CDR3 DNA reads as TGTGCCAGCAGCTGGGTAGCGGGAGGGCCCCTCGAGACCCAGTACTTC.

The chain recombines TRBV12-5 with TRBJ2-1; 13 nucleotides agree with TRBD2. V gave up 0 bases and J gave up 8 bases; unmatched junction bases: 7. CDR3 length equals 17 residues. Germline V CDR1 and CDR2: LGHNT, FRNRAP. CDR3: CASGLVRTSGSGDEQFF. The DNA for the CDR3 is TGTGCTAGTGGTTTGGTACGGACTAGCGGGAGTGGGGATGAGCAGTTCTTC.

Ten or more counts support this clonotype. Here the CDR3 reads CSAEKDRAFSGNTIYF. CDR3 coding DNA: TGCAGTGCTGAGAAAGACAGGGCTTTTTCTGGAAACACCATATATTTT. The chain uses TRBV20-1 and TRBJ1-3; 7 bases are shared with TRBD1. The CDR3 totals 16 residues. The germline V gene encodes CDR1 DFQATT and CDR2 SNEGSKA (reference sequence). V was pared by 5 bases and J by 1 base, with 11 bases of the junction left unmatched.

The chain carries TRBV9 and TRBJ2-5, with D possibly being TRBD1 or TRBD2 (5 bases each). V was pared by 3 bases and J by 5 bases, with 14 bases between. The germline V gene encodes CDR1 SGDLS and CDR2 YYNGEE. The CDR3 runs to 14 residues. The CDR3 spells CASSGPGARETQYF. The CDR3 nucleotides read TGTGCCAGCAGCGGCCCCGGGGCCCGGGAGACCCAGTACTTC. The complete variable domain, with remaining parts taken from reference TRBV9 and TRBJ2-5, reads DSGVTQTPKHLITATGQRVTLRCSPRSGDLSVYWYQQSLDQGLQFLIQYYNGEERAKGNILERFSAQQFPDLHSELNLSSLELGDSALYFCASSGPGARETQYFGPGTRLLVL.

This clonotype occurred many times. The chain recombines TRBV5-1 with TRBJ2-3, with D maybe TRBD2 (6 bases). V lost 3 bases and J 2 bases, leaving 13 bases between the germline ends. CDR3 length: 15 amino acids. The V gene's germline CDR1 is SGHRS and CDR2 YFSETQ. The CDR3 sequence: CASSSMGLYTDTQYF. CDR3 bases: TGCGCCAGCAGCTCCATGGGACTCTACACAGATACGCAGTATTTT.

This chain connects TRBV21-1 to TRBJ1-2. TRBV21-1 is shown as a pseudogene. This CDR3 contains 8 residues. CDR3 residues: CASSTEVF. CDR3 bases: TGTGCCAGCAGCACTGAGGTCTTC.

This clonotype was counted many times. J is TRBJ2-7 and V is TRBV9, with D unresolved. The V gene lost 0 bases and the J gene lost 2 bases, with 12 bases spanning the gap. This CDR3 region has 15 residues. Germline CDR1 reads SGDLS; CDR2 reads YYNGEE. The CDR3 region has the DNA TGTGCCAGCAGCGTAGGGGCCGCTCCCACCTACGAGCAGTACTTC. It is translated as CASSVGAAPTYEQYF.

The chain combines TRBV10-3 with TRBJ1-4; D is possibly TRBD1 (6 bases). Germline CDR1 ENHRY, CDR2 SYGVKD. CDR3 length: 13 amino acids. V lost 10 bases, J lost 5 bases, and 14 bases lay in between. In DNA, the CDR3 is TGTGCCACACGCGGACAGCCGAATGAAAAACTGTTTTTT. Its protein product is CATRGQPNEKLFF.

This clonotype has a count of ten or more. The chain uses TRBV7-2 and TRBJ2-7; no reliable D call. This CDR3 is built from 12 residues. V lost 5 bases to trimming and J lost 4 bases, with 9 bases between them. The germline V gene has CDR1 SGHTA and CDR2 FQGNSA. For the CDR3, the DNA is TGTGCCAGCAGCCTTCTTGGATACGAGCAGTACTTC. This translates into CASSLLGYEQYF.

This clonotype was seen at least ten times. This chain connects TRBV6-6 to TRBJ1-5; 9 bases are a match to TRBD1. Germline V lookup: CDR1 MNHNY, CDR2 SVGAGI (reference sequence). V dropped 6 bases and J dropped 4; count of bases not matched to a gene: 4. CDR3 size: 14 residues. CDR3 nucleotides: TGTGCCAGCAGCTACGGACAGGGGAATCAGCCCCAGCATTTT. Encoded protein: CASSYGQGNQPQHF.

The chain recombines TRBV11-2 with TRBJ2-3; 9 nucleotides align to TRBD2. Germline V CDR1 and CDR2: SGHAT, FQNNGV. The CDR3 length is 15 residues. V dropped 5 bases and J dropped 3; count of bases not matched to a gene: 6. The CDR3 protein is CASSQRAGGTDTQYF. As DNA, the CDR3 is TGTGCCAGCAGCCAGCGAGCGGGGGGAACAGATACGCAGTATTTT.

The J gene is TRBJ1-5, the V gene TRBV7-9; TRBD1 might be the D (5 bases). The CDR3 runs to 15 residues. In germline, CDR1 is SEHNR, CDR2 FQNEAQ (reference sequence). With 4 bases removed from V and 6 bases from J, the gap between germline ends came to 16 bases. This chain's CDR3 is CASSSDPGGSQPQHF. Here the CDR3 DNA reads TGTGCCAGCAGCTCGGATCCCGGGGGTAGTCAGCCCCAGCATTTT. Combining the CDR3 with reference TRBV7-9 and TRBJ1-5 gives the whole variable domain DTGVSQNPRHKITKRGQNVTFRCDPISEHNRLYWYRQTLGQGPEFLTYFQNEAQLEKSRLLSDRFSAERPKGSFSTLEIQRTEQGDSAMYLCASSSDPGGSQPQHFGDGTRLSIL.

This clonotype was counted ten times or more. The rearrangement uses TRBV6-5 and TRBJ2-1; possibly TRBD2 for D (6 bases). The CDR3 runs 14 residues. Trimming left V 0 bases short and J 7 bases short, with 10 bases between. Germline CDR1 is MNHEY and CDR2 is SVGAGI. This chain's CDR3 is CASSYSGGWNEQFF. The CDR3 DNA reads as TGTGCCAGCAGTTACTCGGGGGGATGGAATGAGCAGTTCTTC.

This clonotype was seen repeatedly, ten times or more. The V and J genes are TRBV7-8 and TRBJ1-3, with 10 bases matching TRBD1. The CDR3 length is 16 residues. V lost 5 bases to trimming and J lost 4 bases; unmatched junction nucleotides: 8. Per the germline V gene, CDR1 is SGHVS and CDR2 is FQNEAQ. CDR3 sequence: CASSRIDRGLGNTIYF. The CDR3 bases are TGTGCCAGCAGCCGAATAGACAGGGGGCTCGGAAACACCATATATTTT.

This clonotype was picked up a small number of times. This chain joins TRBV20-1 and TRBJ1-2, with no clear D. Trimming cost V 8 bases and J 2 bases, with 9 bases left between them. The CDR3 is 11 residues long. The germline gives CDR1 DFQATT, CDR2 SNEGSKA (reference sequence). The chain's CDR3 is CSSKENYGYTF. The CDR3 region has the DNA TGCAGTTCCAAGGAGAACTATGGCTACACCTTC.

This clonotype occurred many times. The V gene is TRBV29-1, the J gene TRBJ1-1; D is uncertain. Per the germline V gene, CDR1 is SQVTM and CDR2 is ANQGSEA. V lost 4 bases and J 0 bases, leaving 9 bases between the germline ends. CDR3 size: 13 residues. This CDR3 is CSVVPILNTEAFF. As DNA, the CDR3 is TGCAGCGTTGTTCCGATATTGAACACTGAAGCTTTCTTT.

This clonotype was recorded a few times. The chain carries TRBV9 and TRBJ1-4; a weak D match, TRBD1 (5 bases). CDR1 is SGDLS and CDR2 is YYNGEE in the germline V gene. Trimming took 3 bases from V and 5 from J, leaving 14 bases between them. This CDR3 region has 15 residues. As DNA, the CDR3 is TGTGCCAGCAGCGAAACTGGACACCAGAATGAAAAACTGTTTTTT. It specifies CASSETGHQNEKLFF.

Regarding this clonotype: A much larger clone lies one base from this, so it may be a read error. In nucleotides, the CDR3 is TGCGCCAGCAGCGGACGAGATACGCAGTATTTT. As protein: CASSGRDTQYF. V and J are TRBV5-1 and TRBJ2-3; no definite D call. CDR1 is SGHRS, CDR2 YFSETQ, per germline. The CDR3 totals 11 residues. Trimming removed 4 bases from V and 5 bases from J, with 5 bases in between.

This clonotype was seen at least ten times. The rearrangement joins TRBV4-3 to TRBJ2-3, with D unclear. Looked up from germline, CDR1 is LGHNA and CDR2 is YSLEER. This CDR3 is built from 13 residues. The V and J ends lost 1 base and 2 bases respectively, with 4 bases between them. CDR3 bases: TGCGCCAGCAGCCAAGGTTCCACAGATACGCAGTATTTT. Translated: CASSQGSTDTQYF.

This clonotype has just a few counts. The rearrangement joins TRBV7-2 to TRBJ1-4; D is undetermined. The CDR3 is made up of 13 amino acids. Trimming took off 0 bases at V and 8 bases at J, with 7 bases between the two ends. Germline assignment: CDR1 SGHTA and CDR2 FQGNSA. CDR3 nucleotides: TGTGCCAGCAGCTTAGCGATCGGAGAAAAACTGTTTTTT. Residues: CASSLAIGEKLFF.

The gene calls are TRBV12-3 or TRBV12-4 and TRBJ1-5; D unclear. Trimming took off 3 bases at V and 7 bases at J, with 16 bases between the two ends. The CDR3 is 15 residues long. CDR3 DNA: TGTGCCAGCAGTTTGGCAGCCGCCGGTGGGCAGCCCCAGCATTTT. Its translation: CASSLAAAGGQPQHF.

Many counts were recorded for this clonotype. The V gene is TRBV9, the J gene TRBJ2-7; a possible D gene is TRBD2 (6 bases). Trimming removed 3 bases at V and 2 bases at J, with 12 bases between. CDR3 length equals 14 residues. Germline V gives CDR1 SGDLS, CDR2 YYNGEE. CDR3 coding DNA: TGTGCCAGCAGCGGACTAGACGGGACCTACGAGCAGTACTTC. Translation: CASSGLDGTYEQYF.

The chain uses TRBV5-6 and TRBJ1-1; weak D call: TRBD1 (6 bases). The V gene's germline CDR1 is SGHDT and CDR2 YYEEEE. CDR3 size: 15 residues. Trimming pared 2 bases from V and 0 bases from J, leaving 11 bases between. In nucleotides, the CDR3 is TGTGCCAGCAGCTTCTTAGGGGGGATGAACACTGAAGCTTTCTTT. It codes for CASSFLGGMNTEAFF.

This clonotype was detected only a few times. This chain connects TRBV7-9 to TRBJ2-7, with 10 positions matching TRBD2. J lost 7 bases, V lost 0 bases, and 12 bases had no gene match. This CDR3 is built from 17 residues. Germline CDR1 SEHNR, CDR2 FQNEAQ (reference sequence). In DNA form, the CDR3 reads TGTGCCAGCAGCTTAGCTAGCGGGGGGACCGGCATTTTGGAGCAGTACTTC. It specifies CASSLASGGTGILEQYF.

This clonotype came up many times. This chain connects TRBV6-2 or TRBV6-3 to TRBJ2-3; 10 bases are a match to TRBD2. CDR3 length: 16 residues. V was pared by 4 bases and J by 4 bases, with 8 bases of the junction left unmatched. Germline CDR1 reads MNHEY; CDR2 reads SVGEGT. In DNA, the CDR3 is TGTGCCAGCAGTTCCCTCGGGCTAGCGGGAGCAGATACGCAGTATTTT. Protein product: CASSSLGLAGADTQYF.

The chain couples TRBV11-2 to TRBJ2-2; D not resolved. Germline V lookup: CDR1 SGHAT, CDR2 FQNNGV. This CDR3 is built from 14 residues. V lost 1 base, J lost 4 bases, and 7 bases lay in between. The CDR3 DNA reads as TGTGCCAGCAGCTTAGGACTTGCCACCGGGGAGCTGTTTTTT. Translation gives CASSLGLATGELFF.

This clonotype was seen just once. V gene TRBV27 combines with J gene TRBJ2-1, with 13 bases that match TRBD2. This CDR3 has 16 amino acids. Germline V gene sequence: CDR1 MNHEY, CDR2 SMNVEV (reference sequence). Unmatched junction bases numbered 8, after V lost 5 bases and J lost 7 bases. The CDR3 loop is CASSPIGLAGANEQFF. Here the CDR3 DNA reads TGTGCCAGCAGTCCCATCGGACTAGCGGGAGCTAATGAGCAGTTCTTC.

In its sample, this clonotype was seen a few times. The V call is TRBV11-2, the J call TRBJ1-1; TRBD1 is a possible D gene (5 bases). Germline V gene sequence: CDR1 SGHAT, CDR2 FQNNGV. The CDR3 contains 13 residues. Trimming shortened V by 2 bases and J by 12 bases, and 16 bases separated the two germline ends. CDR3 region: CASSLLGQPGTFF. Written as DNA, the CDR3 is TGTGCCAGCAGCTTATTGGGGCAGCCCGGAACTTTCTTT. Complete variable domain (other parts from reference TRBV11-2 and TRBJ1-1): EAGVAQSPRYKIIEKRQSVAFWCNPISGHATLYWYQQILGQGPKLLIQFQNNGVVDDSQLPKDRFSAERLKGVDSTLKIQPAKLEDSAVYLCASSLLGQPGTFFGQGTRLTVV.

This clonotype was recorded at least ten times. The rearrangement joins TRBV11-2 to TRBJ2-1; 11 positions agree with TRBD1. CDR3 length: 16 residues. Trimming removed 1 base from V and 7 bases from J; junction bases left unmatched: 6. Germline V lookup: CDR1 SGHAT, CDR2 FQNNGV. CDR3 DNA: TGTGCCAGCAGCTTAGTACCCGGGACAGGGGGAAATGAGCAGTTCTTC. It codes for CASSLVPGTGGNEQFF.

This clonotype has more than one count but fewer than ten. This chain links TRBV18 with TRBJ1-1; maybe TRBD1 (5 bases). Trimming removed 0 bases at V and 1 base at J, with 9 bases between. This CDR3 contains 15 residues. From germline, CDR1 is KGHSH and CDR2 LQKENI. The CDR3 DNA follows: TGTGCCAGCTCACCACCCCCCGGGGGGAACACTGAAGCTTTCTTT. This gives the protein CASSPPPGGNTEAFF.

The sample holds many counts of this clonotype. This rearrangement joins TRBV27 to TRBJ2-5, with D uncertain. Between the trimmed V and J ends, which lost 3 bases and 4 bases, there was a span of 6 bases. The CDR3 covers 12 residues. Germline V gives CDR1 MNHEY, CDR2 SMNVEV (reference sequence). This CDR3 reads CASSFAGETQYF. For the CDR3, the DNA is TGTGCCAGCAGTTTTGCTGGAGAGACCCAGTACTTC.

This clonotype was seen more than once but under ten times. The chain recombines TRBV20-1 with TRBJ2-7, with D possibly matching TRBD2 (5 bases). The CDR3 is 11 amino acids. V gave up 8 bases and J gave up 6 bases, with 14 bases separating them. The germline gives CDR1 DFQATT, CDR2 SNEGSKA (reference sequence). CDR3 sequence reads: CSPSALAEQYF. In nucleotides, the CDR3 is TGCAGTCCGTCGGCGCTAGCCGAGCAGTACTTC.